The TCR beta chain under discussion was sequenced for a study of cytomegalovirus exposure and HLA in healthy donors. This clone was observed once. Sequencing was performed with immunoSEQ multiplex PCR; in TCRdb, only in-frame clones are kept and a portion is missing. This sample has approximately 270,000 clones, with roughly 90% found just once. Source material: PBMCs. The receptor was derived from a young woman in good health and CMV-seronegative.

In nucleotides, the CDR3 is TGTGCCAGCAGCTTAGACAGGGGGCGTACCCTGTACGTC. Translating it yields CASSLDRGRTLYV. The chain uses TRBV11-2 and TRBJ2-7, with TRBD1 matching over 8 bases. This CDR3 region has 13 residues. Germline CDR1 reads SGHAT; CDR2 reads FQNNGV. J lost 12 bases, V lost 0 bases, and 7 bases had no gene match.